This T cell receptor (beta chain) was found in a study of molecular identifiers for immune sequencing clone quantification. TCRdb used MiXCR to reprocess the PCR reads, holding one entry per CDR3 protein. The table records 85,000 to 130,000 distinct CDR3 sequences, 36% of them present only once. Regarding this clonotype: What it binds is not known. A clone one base away is much larger, so this may be a read error.

Study results and limitations: Jurkat TCR RNA spiked in from one cell reportedly remained identifiable amid about a million naive cells.

CDR3 length equals 12 residues. The V end was cut by 10 bases, the J end by 5 bases, with 15 bases between. Per the germline V gene, CDR1 is MNHEY and CDR2 is SVGAGI. The source of this sequence is a human donor in good health. Some libraries in this study had Jurkat cell RNA spiked in. The V and J genes are TRBV6-5 and TRBJ2-7; a possible D gene is TRBD2 (5 bases). The sequenced material came from naive CD8+ T cells from blood, with Jurkat cell RNA spiked in. Specified subset: FACS-sorted CD8+CD4-CCR7+CD45RA+ naive T cells. CDR3 protein: CAISRTRDEQYF. CDR3 nucleotides: TGTGCCATCAGCCGCACTAGGGACGAGCAGTACTTC.